The next 14 T cell receptor beta chains were all read from a single sample in a study of OX40 agonist ivuxolimab in advanced cancers. The protocol was immunoSEQ multiplex PCR, while the TCRdb copy is restricted to in-frame clones and leaves out a portion. The sample has about 79,000 clones, approximately 81% seen once; the top ten hold over 3.5%. Sequenced here: CD4+ or CD8+ T cells sorted from blood, sampled in a trial of the OX40 agonist ivuxolimab. These receptor sequences come from an adult with an advanced solid tumor such as melanoma, head and neck, liver or kidney cancer.

This clone was observed a single time. The V call is TRBV27, the J call TRBJ2-5, with TRBD1 matching 8 bases. The germline gives CDR1 MNHEY, CDR2 SMNVEV (reference sequence). The CDR3 has 14 amino acids. Trimming cost V 6 bases and J 11 bases; bases outside gene matches: 14. The CDR3 sequence is CASSYTGTGLKQYF. CDR3 nucleotides: TGTGCCAGCAGCTACACCGGGACAGGTCTTAAGCAGTACTTC.

V gene TRBV6-1 combines with J gene TRBJ2-4; no reliable D call. The V gene lost 1 base and the J gene lost 6 bases, with 7 bases spanning the gap. From germline, CDR1 is MNHNS and CDR2 SASEGT. The CDR3 is 13 residues long. The CDR3 bases are TGTGCCAGCAGTGAAGGAGGATTAAACATTCAGTACTTC. Translating gives CASSEGGLNIQYF.

The chain employs TRBV19 and TRBJ1-4, with D hard to call. The ends were cut back, 7 bases at V and 4 bases at J, with 19 bases in the middle. The germline CDR1 and CDR2 sequences are LNHDA and SQIVND (reference sequence). The CDR3 totals 16 residues. Written as DNA, the CDR3 is TGTGCCAGTACCAATCTACAGACGGGTTATAATGAAAAACTGTTTTTT. Amino acid sequence: CASTNLQTGYNEKLFF. Using reference TRBV19 and TRBJ1-4 for the parts outside the CDR3, the full variable domain is DGGITQSPKYLFRKEGQNVTLSCEQNLNHDAMYWYRQDPGQGLRLIYYSQIVNDFQKGDIAEGYSVSREKKESFPLTVTSAQKNPTAFYLCASTNLQTGYNEKLFFGSGTQLSVL.

This clone was picked up a small number of times. V usage is TRBV7-9 and J usage is TRBJ1-1; D not certain. The CDR3 sequence is 13 residues long. Germline CDR1 and CDR2: SEHNR and FQNEAQ (reference sequence). V shed 5 bases and J shed 0 bases, with 7 bases lying between them. CDR3 coding DNA: TGTGCCAGCAGCCTTGACATGAACACTGAAGCTTTCTTT. Protein: CASSLDMNTEAFF.

This sequence joins TRBV5-8 and TRBJ1-1; 7 bases align to TRBD1. V lost 6 bases, J lost 7 bases, and 12 bases stayed unmatched. Per germline, CDR1 SGHTS and CDR2 YDEGEE. CDR3 length: 14 amino acids. Here the CDR3 reads CASKYVGGNVEAFF. In DNA, the CDR3 is TGTGCCAGCAAGTATGTAGGGGGCAACGTTGAAGCTTTCTTT.

The chain couples TRBV29-1 to TRBJ2-5; possibly TRBD2 for D (7 bases). Per the germline V gene, CDR1 is SQVTM and CDR2 is ANQGSEA. The CDR3 is made up of 15 amino acids. Trimming cost V 3 bases and J 5 bases, with 19 bases left between them. CDR3 amino acids: CSVDVGAGERETQYF. DNA for the CDR3: TGCAGCGTTGACGTGGGGGCGGGAGAGAGGGAGACCCAGTACTTC. Combining the CDR3 with reference TRBV29-1 and TRBJ2-5 gives the whole variable domain SAVISQKPSRDICQRGTSLTIQCQVDSQVTMMFWYRQQPGQSLTLIATANQGSEATYESGFVIDKFPISRPNLTFSTLTVSNMSPEDSSIYLCSVDVGAGERETQYFGPGTRLLVL.

This clone has a handful of counts. The V call is TRBV5-1, the J call TRBJ2-7; 11 bases align to TRBD1. Unmatched junction bases numbered 3, after V lost 3 bases and J lost 4 bases. This CDR3 contains 14 residues. CDR1 SGHRS and CDR2 YFSETQ come from the germline V gene. In DNA, the CDR3 is TGCGCCAGCAGCTCCCGGGACAGGGGGTACGAGCAGTACTTC. Its protein product is CASSSRDRGYEQYF.

Of note for this clone: A junction end diverges from the germline sequence, so it may reflect a read error. The sample has other DNA sequences that encode this CDR3 too. The chain couples TRBV4-1 to TRBJ2-7; TRBD1 matches at 9 bases. Germline V gene lookup returns CDR1 MGHRA and CDR2 YSYEKL. The CDR3 runs 15 residues. CDR3 amino acids: CASSQDRGSSYEQYF. Written as DNA, the CDR3 is TGTGCCAGCAGCCAAGACAGGGGGAGCTCCTACGAGCAGTACTTC.

The chain links TRBV9 to TRBJ2-5, with a weak D call TRBD2 (5 bases). This CDR3 is built from 13 residues. Germline values: CDR1 SGDLS, CDR2 YYNGEE. Trimming left V 0 bases short and J 5 bases short, with 8 bases between. The CDR3 sequence: CASSVAGWETQYF. The CDR3 DNA follows: TGTGCCAGCAGCGTAGCGGGGTGGGAGACCCAGTACTTC.

The chain carries TRBV4-3 and TRBJ2-5, with D unresolved. The end of the DNA fits TRBJ2-7 better, so the J call may be wrong. CDR3 length: 13 residues. CDR1 LGHNA and CDR2 YSLEER come from the germline V gene. CDR3 sequence reads: CASSQTLNYEQYF. Written as DNA, the CDR3 is TGCGCCAGCAGCCAAACACTTAACTACGAGCAGTACTTC.

This rearrangement joins TRBV4-1 to TRBJ2-7; D perhaps matches TRBD1 (6 bases). The germline V and J ends were trimmed by 4 bases and 8 bases, with 24 bases remaining between them. The CDR3 is made up of 16 amino acids. Germline values: CDR1 MGHRA, CDR2 YSYEKL. The CDR3 region has the DNA TGCGCCAGCAGCCTTCTATTTAGCGTCAGGGGAAAGAAGCAGTACTTC. Its protein is CASSLLFSVRGKKQYF.

V gene TRBV6-1 combines with J gene TRBJ2-3; D ambiguous. Trimming stripped 7 bases from V and 4 bases from J, with 0 bases between. CDR1 is MNHNS and CDR2 is SASEGT in the germline V gene. This CDR3 has 9 residues. CDR3 amino acids: CASTDTQYF. The CDR3 region has the DNA TGTGCCAGCACAGATACGCAGTATTTT.

The rearrangement links TRBV4-2 to TRBJ2-7; 7 bases agree with TRBD2. CDR3 length: 15 residues. The V segment lost 4 bases and the J segment 2 bases; nucleotides outside the gene matches: 8. CDR1 and CDR2 from the germline V gene are LGHNA and YNFKEQ. CDR3 residues: CASSLLGGTTYEQYF. Written as DNA, the CDR3 is TGTGCCAGCAGCCTCCTGGGAGGGACGACCTACGAGCAGTACTTC.

This clone was found once. CDR3 bases: TGTGCCAGCAGTATGGTAAGCGCAACCTACGAGCAGTACTTC. This translates into CASSMVSATYEQYF. The chain combines TRBV27 with TRBJ2-5; D gene unclear. The J call is uncertain, as TRBJ2-7 better fits the DNA end. There are 14 residues in the CDR3. CDR1 and CDR2 from the germline V gene are MNHEY and SMNVEV (reference sequence).